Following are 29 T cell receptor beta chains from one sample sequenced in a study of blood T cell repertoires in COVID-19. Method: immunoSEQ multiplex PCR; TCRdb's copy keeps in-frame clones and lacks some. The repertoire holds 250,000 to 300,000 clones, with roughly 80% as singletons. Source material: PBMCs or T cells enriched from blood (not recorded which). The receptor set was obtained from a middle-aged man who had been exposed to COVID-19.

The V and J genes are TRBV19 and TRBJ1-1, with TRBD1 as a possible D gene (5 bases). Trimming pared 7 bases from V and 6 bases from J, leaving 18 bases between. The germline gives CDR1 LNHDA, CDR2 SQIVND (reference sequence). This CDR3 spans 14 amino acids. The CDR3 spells CASTVQSAGAEAFF. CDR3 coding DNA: TGTGCCAGTACCGTACAGTCGGCGGGGGCTGAAGCTTTCTTT.

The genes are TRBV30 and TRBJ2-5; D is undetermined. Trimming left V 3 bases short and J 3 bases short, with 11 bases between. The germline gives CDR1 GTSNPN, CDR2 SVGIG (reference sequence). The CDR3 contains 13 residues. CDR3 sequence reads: CAWSAWAEETQYF. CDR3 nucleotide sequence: TGTGCCTGGAGCGCCTGGGCAGAAGAGACCCAGTACTTC.

Here the CDR3 reads CSVRLSGSMDQPQHF. Written as DNA, the CDR3 is TGCAGCGTTCGACTCTCAGGGTCGATGGATCAGCCCCAGCATTTT. The rearrangement uses TRBV29-1 and TRBJ1-5; D is possibly TRBD1 (5 bases). CDR3 length: 15 amino acids. Germline V gives CDR1 SQVTM, CDR2 ANQGSEA. V lost 5 bases, J lost 5 bases, and 19 bases lay in between. The full variable domain, in which reference TRBV29-1 and TRBJ1-5 provide the parts outside the CDR3, is SAVISQKPSRDICQRGTSLTIQCQVDSQVTMMFWYRQQPGQSLTLIATANQGSEATYESGFVIDKFPISRPNLTFSTLTVSNMSPEDSSIYLCSVRLSGSMDQPQHFGDGTRLSIL.

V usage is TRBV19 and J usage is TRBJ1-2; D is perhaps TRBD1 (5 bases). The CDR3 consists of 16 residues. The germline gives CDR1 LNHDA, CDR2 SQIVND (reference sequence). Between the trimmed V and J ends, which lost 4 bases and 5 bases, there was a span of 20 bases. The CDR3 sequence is CASSRRPGRYFYGYTF. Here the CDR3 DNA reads TGTGCCAGTAGTAGGCGGCCAGGGCGTTATTTTTATGGCTACACCTTC. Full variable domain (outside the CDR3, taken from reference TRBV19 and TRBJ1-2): DGGITQSPKYLFRKEGQNVTLSCEQNLNHDAMYWYRQDPGQGLRLIYYSQIVNDFQKGDIAEGYSVSREKKESFPLTVTSAQKNPTAFYLCASSRRPGRYFYGYTFGSGTRLTVV.

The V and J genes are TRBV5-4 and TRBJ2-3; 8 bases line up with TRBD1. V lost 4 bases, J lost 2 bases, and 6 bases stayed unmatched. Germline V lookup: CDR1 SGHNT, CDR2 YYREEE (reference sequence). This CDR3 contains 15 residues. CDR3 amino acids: CASSNGQGHTDTQYF. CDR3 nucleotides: TGTGCCAGCAGCAATGGACAGGGACACACAGATACGCAGTATTTT.

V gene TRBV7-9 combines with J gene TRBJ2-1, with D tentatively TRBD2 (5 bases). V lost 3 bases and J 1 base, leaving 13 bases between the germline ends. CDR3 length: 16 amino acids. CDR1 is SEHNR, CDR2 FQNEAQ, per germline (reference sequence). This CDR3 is CASSFGERRSYNEQFF. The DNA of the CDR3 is TGTGCCAGCAGCTTTGGGGAGAGGAGATCCTACAATGAGCAGTTCTTC.

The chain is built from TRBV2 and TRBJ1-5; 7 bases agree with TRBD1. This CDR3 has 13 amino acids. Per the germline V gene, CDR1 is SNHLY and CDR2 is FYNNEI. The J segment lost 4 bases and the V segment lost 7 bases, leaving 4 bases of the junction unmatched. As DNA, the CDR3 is TGTGCCAGCAAGGACAGGATGAATCAGCCCCAGCATTTT. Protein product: CASKDRMNQPQHF.

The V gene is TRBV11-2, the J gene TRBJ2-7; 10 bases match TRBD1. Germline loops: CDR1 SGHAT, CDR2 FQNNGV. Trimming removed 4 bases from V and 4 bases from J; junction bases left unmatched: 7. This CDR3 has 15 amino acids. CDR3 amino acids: CASSSGQGGTYEQYF. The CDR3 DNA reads TGTGCCAGCAGCTCCGGACAGGGGGGAACATACGAGCAGTACTTC.

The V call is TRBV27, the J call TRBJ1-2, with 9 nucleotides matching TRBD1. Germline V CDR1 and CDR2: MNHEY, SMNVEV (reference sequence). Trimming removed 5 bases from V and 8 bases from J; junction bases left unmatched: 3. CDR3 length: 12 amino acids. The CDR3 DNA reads TGTGCCAGCAGTCCGGGACAGGGCGGCTACACCTTC. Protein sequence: CASSPGQGGYTF.

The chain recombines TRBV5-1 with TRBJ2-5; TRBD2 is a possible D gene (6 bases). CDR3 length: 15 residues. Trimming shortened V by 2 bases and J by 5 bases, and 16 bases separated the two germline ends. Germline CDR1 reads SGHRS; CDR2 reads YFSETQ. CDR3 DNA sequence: TGCGCCAGCAGCTTTTCGGAGGGCCGGCGGGAGACCCAGTACTTC. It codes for CASSFSEGRRETQYF.

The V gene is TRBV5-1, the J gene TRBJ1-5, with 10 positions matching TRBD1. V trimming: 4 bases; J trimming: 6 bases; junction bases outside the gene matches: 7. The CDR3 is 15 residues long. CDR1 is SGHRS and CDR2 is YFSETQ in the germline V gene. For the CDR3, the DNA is TGCGCCAGCAGCCAGGGGACAGGGGAAGCTCAGCCCCAGCATTTT. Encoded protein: CASSQGTGEAQPQHF.

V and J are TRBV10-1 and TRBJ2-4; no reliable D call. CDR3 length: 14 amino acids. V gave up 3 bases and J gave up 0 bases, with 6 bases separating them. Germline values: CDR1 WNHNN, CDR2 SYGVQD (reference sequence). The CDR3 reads CASSDSLAKNIQYF. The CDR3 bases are TGCGCCAGCAGTGACAGTCTAGCCAAAAACATTCAGTACTTC.

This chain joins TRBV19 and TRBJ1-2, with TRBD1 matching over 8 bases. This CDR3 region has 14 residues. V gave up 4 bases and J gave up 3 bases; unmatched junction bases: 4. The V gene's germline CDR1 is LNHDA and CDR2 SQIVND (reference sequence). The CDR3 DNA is TGTGCCAGTAGTAGGGCGACAGGGGACTATGGCTACACCTTC. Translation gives CASSRATGDYGYTF.

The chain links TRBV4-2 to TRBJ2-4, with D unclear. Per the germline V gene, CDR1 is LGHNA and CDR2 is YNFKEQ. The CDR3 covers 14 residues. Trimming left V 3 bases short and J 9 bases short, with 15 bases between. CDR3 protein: CASSQTSEPGIQYF. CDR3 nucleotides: TGTGCCAGCAGCCAGACCTCGGAGCCGGGCATTCAGTACTTC.

The CDR3 protein is CATSRGGQGTTNEKLFF. DNA for the CDR3: TGTGCCACCAGCAGAGGGGGACAGGGAACAACTAATGAAAAACTGTTTTTT. V is TRBV15 and J is TRBJ1-4, with TRBD1 matching over 9 bases. Germline values: CDR1 LNHNV, CDR2 YYDKDF (reference sequence). Trimming cost V 1 base and J 0 bases; bases outside gene matches: 3. This CDR3 contains 17 residues.

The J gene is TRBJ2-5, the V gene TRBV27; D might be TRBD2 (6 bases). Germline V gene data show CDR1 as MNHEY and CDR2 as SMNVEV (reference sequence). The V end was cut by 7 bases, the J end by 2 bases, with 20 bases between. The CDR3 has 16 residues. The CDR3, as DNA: TGTGCCAGCACCCAGTCCGGGGCAGGGAGGCAAGAGACCCAGTACTTC. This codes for CASTQSGAGRQETQYF.

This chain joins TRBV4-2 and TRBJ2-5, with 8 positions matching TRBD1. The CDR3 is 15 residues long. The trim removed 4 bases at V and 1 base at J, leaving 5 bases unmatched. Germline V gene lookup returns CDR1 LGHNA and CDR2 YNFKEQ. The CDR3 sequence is CASSPTGQGQETQYF. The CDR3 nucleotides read TGTGCCAGCAGCCCAACCGGACAGGGCCAAGAGACCCAGTACTTC.

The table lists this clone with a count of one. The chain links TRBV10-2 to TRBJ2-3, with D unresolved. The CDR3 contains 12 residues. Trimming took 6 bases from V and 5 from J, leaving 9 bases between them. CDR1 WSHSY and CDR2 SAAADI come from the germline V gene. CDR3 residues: CASRAPKDTQYF. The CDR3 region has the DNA TGCGCCAGCAGGGCCCCCAAAGATACGCAGTATTTT.

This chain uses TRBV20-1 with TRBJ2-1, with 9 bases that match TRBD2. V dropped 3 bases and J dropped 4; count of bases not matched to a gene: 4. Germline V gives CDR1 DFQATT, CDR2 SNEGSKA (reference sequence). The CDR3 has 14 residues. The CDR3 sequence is CSASRTSAYNEQFF. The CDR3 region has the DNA TGCAGTGCTAGTCGGACTAGCGCTTACAATGAGCAGTTCTTC.

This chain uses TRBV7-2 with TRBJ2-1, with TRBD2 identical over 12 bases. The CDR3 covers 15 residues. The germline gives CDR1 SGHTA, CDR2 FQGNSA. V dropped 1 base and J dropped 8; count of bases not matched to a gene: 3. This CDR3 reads CASSLGLAGADEQFF. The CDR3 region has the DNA TGTGCCAGCAGCTTAGGACTAGCGGGGGCCGATGAGCAGTTCTTC.

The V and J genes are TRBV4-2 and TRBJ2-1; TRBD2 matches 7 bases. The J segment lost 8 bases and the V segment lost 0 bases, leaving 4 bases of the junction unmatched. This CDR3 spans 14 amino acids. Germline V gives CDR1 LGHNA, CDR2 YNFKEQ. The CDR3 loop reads CASSQDQLAYEQFF. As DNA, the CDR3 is TGTGCCAGCAGCCAAGATCAACTAGCGTATGAGCAGTTCTTC.

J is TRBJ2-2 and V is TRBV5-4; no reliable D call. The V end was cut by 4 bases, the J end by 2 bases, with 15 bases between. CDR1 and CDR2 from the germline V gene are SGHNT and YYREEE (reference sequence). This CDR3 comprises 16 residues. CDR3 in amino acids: CASSPASGANTGELFF. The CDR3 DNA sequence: TGTGCCAGCAGCCCCGCCAGTGGAGCAAACACCGGGGAGCTGTTTTTT.

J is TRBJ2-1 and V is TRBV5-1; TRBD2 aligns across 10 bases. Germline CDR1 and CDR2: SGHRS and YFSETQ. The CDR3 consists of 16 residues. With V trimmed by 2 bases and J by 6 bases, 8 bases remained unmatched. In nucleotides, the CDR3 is TGCGCCAGCAGCTTCGAATCTAGCGGGGGCCCCAATGAGCAGTTCTTC. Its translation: CASSFESSGGPNEQFF.

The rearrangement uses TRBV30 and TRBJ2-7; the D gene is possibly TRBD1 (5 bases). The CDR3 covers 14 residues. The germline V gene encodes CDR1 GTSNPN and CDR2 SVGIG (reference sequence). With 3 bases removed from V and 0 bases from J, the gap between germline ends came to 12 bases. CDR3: CAWRERQRSYEQYF. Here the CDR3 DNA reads TGTGCCTGGAGGGAAAGACAGCGCTCCTACGAGCAGTACTTC.

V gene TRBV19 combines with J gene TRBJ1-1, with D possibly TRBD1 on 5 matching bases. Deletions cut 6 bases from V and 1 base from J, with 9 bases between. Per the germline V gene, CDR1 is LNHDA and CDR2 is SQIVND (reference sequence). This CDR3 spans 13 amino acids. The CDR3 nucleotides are TGTGCCAGTAGCAGGGTTGCGAACACTGAAGCTTTCTTT. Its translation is CASSRVANTEAFF.

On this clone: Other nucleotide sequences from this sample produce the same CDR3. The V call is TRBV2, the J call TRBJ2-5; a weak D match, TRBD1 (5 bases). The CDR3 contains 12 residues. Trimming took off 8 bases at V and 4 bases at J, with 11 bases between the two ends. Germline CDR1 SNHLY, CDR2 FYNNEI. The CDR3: CASSQGRETQYF. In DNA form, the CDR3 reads TGTGCCAGCTCGCAGGGCAGAGAGACCCAGTACTTC.

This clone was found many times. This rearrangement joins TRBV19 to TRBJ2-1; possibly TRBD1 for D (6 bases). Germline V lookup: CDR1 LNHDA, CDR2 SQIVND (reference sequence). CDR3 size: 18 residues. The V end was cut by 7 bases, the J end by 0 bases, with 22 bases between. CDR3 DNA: TGTGCCAGTACCGGACCGAAAGGGGGTAGCCCCTCCTACAATGAGCAGTTCTTC. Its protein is CASTGPKGGSPSYNEQFF.

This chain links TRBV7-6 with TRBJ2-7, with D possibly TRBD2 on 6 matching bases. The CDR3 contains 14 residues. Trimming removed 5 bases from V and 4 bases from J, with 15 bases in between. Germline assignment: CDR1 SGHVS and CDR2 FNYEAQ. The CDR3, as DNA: TGTGCCAGCAGCCTACGCGGGGCCCCGTACGAGCAGTACTTC. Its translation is CASSLRGAPYEQYF.

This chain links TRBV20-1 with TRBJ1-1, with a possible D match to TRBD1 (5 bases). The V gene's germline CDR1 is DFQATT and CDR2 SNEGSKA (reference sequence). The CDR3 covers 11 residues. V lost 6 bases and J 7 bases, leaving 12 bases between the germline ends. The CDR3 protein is CSASDRLEAFF. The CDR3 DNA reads TGCAGTGCCAGCGACAGACTTGAAGCTTTCTTT.